Listed here are 31 T cell receptor beta chains from one sample, sequenced in a study of OX40 agonist ivuxolimab in advanced cancers. The protocol was immunoSEQ multiplex PCR, while the TCRdb copy is restricted to in-frame clones and leaves out a portion. This sample has 30,000 to 40,000 clones, with over 75% found just once. This specimen was CD4+ or CD8+ T cells sorted from blood, taken in a trial of the OX40 agonist ivuxolimab. The receptors come from an adult with an advanced solid tumor such as melanoma, head and neck, liver or kidney cancer.

V usage is TRBV19 and J usage is TRBJ2-1; no definite D call. The CDR3 extends over 12 amino acids. The V gene's germline CDR1 is LNHDA and CDR2 SQIVND (reference sequence). The V gene lost 6 bases and the J gene lost 3 bases, with 6 bases spanning the gap. This CDR3 reads CASRGGYNEQFF. In DNA, the CDR3 is TGTGCCAGTAGGGGCGGCTACAATGAGCAGTTCTTC.

The chain couples TRBV7-9 to TRBJ2-1; TRBD2 aligns across 7 bases. V shed 1 base and J 6 bases; nucleotides not matched to a gene: 9. Germline V gene sequence: CDR1 SEHNR, CDR2 FQNEAQ (reference sequence). This CDR3 comprises 16 residues. CDR3 amino acids: CASSLGLAAPSNEQFF. CDR3 in DNA: TGTGCCAGCAGCTTAGGCCTAGCGGCCCCCTCCAATGAGCAGTTCTTC.

The gene calls are TRBV5-4 and TRBJ2-2; 8 positions agree with TRBD1. Germline V gene lookup returns CDR1 SGHNT and CDR2 YYREEE (reference sequence). V dropped 3 bases and J dropped 11; count of bases not matched to a gene: 9. The length of the CDR3 is 14 residues. Here the CDR3 reads CASSSGTGYRELFF. CDR3 DNA sequence: TGTGCCAGCAGCTCGGGGACAGGCTACCGCGAGCTGTTTTTT.

This clone is labeled as medium-sized. This chain links TRBV13 with TRBJ2-7; 15 bases fit TRBD2. Germline V gene data show CDR1 as PRHDT and CDR2 as FYEKMQ (reference sequence). V dropped 4 bases and J dropped 4; count of bases not matched to a gene: 11. The CDR3 totals 18 residues. In nucleotides, the CDR3 is TGTGCCAGCAGCTCAACCCCCCCGGGACTAGCGGGGGGTTACGAGCAGTACTTC. Amino acid sequence: CASSSTPPGLAGGYEQYF.

The chain joins TRBV10-1 to TRBJ1-2, with no clear D. The V gene's germline CDR1 is WNHNN and CDR2 SYGVQD (reference sequence). Trimming stripped 3 bases from V and 7 bases from J, with 6 bases between. CDR3 length: 11 amino acids. The CDR3 is CASSDSSGYTF. CDR3 bases: TGCGCCAGCAGTGATAGCAGTGGCTACACCTTC.

This clone was seen only once. The chain carries TRBV6-5 and TRBJ2-5; 13 positions match TRBD2. The end of the DNA aligns better with TRBJ2-7, so the J call may be wrong. CDR3 length: 16 amino acids. The germline gives CDR1 MNHEY, CDR2 SVGAGI. The CDR3 DNA reads TGTGCCAGCAGTTACTCAACTAGCGGGGGGGTCTACGAGCAGTACTTC. Its translation is CASSYSTSGGVYEQYF.

The V gene is TRBV10-3, the J gene TRBJ2-3; a possible D gene is TRBD1 (6 bases). The CDR3 has 12 amino acids. From germline, CDR1 is ENHRY and CDR2 SYGVKD. V lost 2 bases to trimming and J lost 6 bases, with 6 bases between them. The CDR3, as DNA: TGTGCCATCAGTGAGGGACAGGATACGCAGTATTTT. Its translation is CAISEGQDTQYF.

The J gene is TRBJ2-7, the V gene TRBV5-1; a possible D gene is TRBD2 (5 bases). This CDR3 comprises 13 residues. V lost 4 bases, J lost 2 bases, and 10 bases lay in between. Germline assignment: CDR1 SGHRS and CDR2 YFSETQ. The chain's CDR3 is CASSPNGAYEQYF. CDR3 bases: TGCGCCAGCAGCCCAAACGGGGCCTACGAGCAGTACTTC.

The V gene is TRBV5-6, the J gene TRBJ2-1, with a tentative D call TRBD1 (6 bases). This CDR3 spans 14 amino acids. The germline gives CDR1 SGHDT, CDR2 YYEEEE. V was trimmed by 4 bases and J by 2 bases, leaving 10 bases between them. The CDR3 loop is CASSARTAYNEQFF. The CDR3 DNA follows: TGTGCCAGCAGCGCTCGGACAGCCTACAATGAGCAGTTCTTC.

The chain joins TRBV5-6 to TRBJ1-1; a weak D match, TRBD1 (6 bases). CDR1 is SGHDT and CDR2 is YYEEEE in the germline V gene. V was trimmed by 0 bases and J by 4 bases, leaving 13 bases between them. The CDR3 sequence is 15 residues long. The CDR3 bases are TGTGCCAGCAGCTTGGAAATTTCAGGGGCCACTGAAGCTTTCTTT. Residues: CASSLEISGATEAFF.

This chain connects TRBV11-1 to TRBJ2-7; 9 nucleotides match TRBD1. CDR3 size: 15 residues. CDR1 and CDR2 from the germline V gene are SGHAT and FQDESV (reference sequence). V shed 5 bases, J shed 5 bases, and the junction held 10 bases outside the gene matches. The CDR3 nucleotides are TGTGCCAGCAGCCCGAGACCGGGACAGGGAAACGAGCAGTACTTC. This gives the protein CASSPRPGQGNEQYF.

This sequence joins TRBV9 and TRBJ2-5, with 8 bases that match TRBD2. The V and J ends lost 5 bases and 2 bases, in that order; junction bases with no gene match: 8. CDR3 length: 15 amino acids. CDR1 and CDR2 (germline): SGDLS, YYNGEE. The CDR3 reads CASSEGTSEQETQYF. The CDR3 DNA sequence: TGTGCCAGCAGTGAAGGGACTAGTGAACAAGAGACCCAGTACTTC.

The CDR3 coding sequence is TGTGCCAGCAGTGATCTCAGGGGATACGAGCAGTACTTC. This sequence encodes CASSDLRGYEQYF. J is TRBJ2-7 and V is TRBV2; D might be TRBD1 (6 bases). Germline V gene lookup returns CDR1 SNHLY and CDR2 FYNNEI. Trimming took 3 bases from V and 4 from J, leaving 10 bases between them. The length of the CDR3 is 13 residues.

This chain links TRBV10-2 with TRBJ2-7; no definite D call. V lost 8 bases and J lost 4, with 6 bases in between. The CDR3 contains 10 residues. Per germline, CDR1 WSHSY and CDR2 SAAADI. As DNA, the CDR3 is TGCGCCAGCGGGTCTTACGAGCAGTACTTC. As protein: CASGSYEQYF.

CDR3 nucleotides: TGTGCCAGTAGTATAGCCGGCTCGTCCTACGAGCAGTACTTC. Translation gives CASSIAGSSYEQYF. The chain carries TRBV19 and TRBJ2-7, with D unclear. Germline CDR1 is LNHDA and CDR2 is SQIVND (reference sequence). V was pared by 1 base and J by 1 base, with 8 bases between. The CDR3 contains 14 residues.

The CDR3 bases are TGTGCCAGTGGGGAAGGGGGCGACGACTATGGCTACACCTTC. Translation gives CASGEGGDDYGYTF. The V and J genes are TRBV19 and TRBJ1-2; TRBD1 aligns across 7 bases. The J segment lost 3 bases and the V segment lost 8 bases, leaving 9 bases of the junction unmatched. Germline CDR1 and CDR2: LNHDA and SQIVND (reference sequence). CDR3 length equals 14 residues.

The chain is built from TRBV6-1 and TRBJ1-2; D remains unclear. The CDR3 has 13 residues. V lost 1 base, J lost 4 bases, and 7 bases lay in between. Germline lookup yields CDR1 MNHNS and CDR2 SASEGT. CDR3 sequence: CASSEGTAYGYTF. The CDR3 nucleotides are TGTGCCAGCAGTGAAGGAACGGCCTATGGCTACACCTTC.

The gene calls are TRBV7-3 and TRBJ2-1; 9 bases line up with TRBD2. CDR1 is SGHTA and CDR2 is FQGTGA in the germline V gene. Trimming cost V 0 bases and J 7 bases; bases outside gene matches: 7. CDR3 length equals 16 residues. The CDR3 reads CASSLTGASGVNEQFF. The CDR3 bases are TGTGCCAGCAGCTTAACCGGGGCTAGCGGGGTAAATGAGCAGTTCTTC.

CDR3 bases: TGTGCCAGCAGCACCTGGACCCTTGCAACTAATGAAAAACTGTTTTTT. It specifies CASSTWTLATNEKLFF. The genes are TRBV5-6 and TRBJ1-4; D not certain. V was shortened by 4 bases and J by 0 bases, with 13 bases between the two germline ends. The CDR3 runs to 16 residues. Germline loops: CDR1 SGHDT, CDR2 YYEEEE.

This clone occurred once. The rearrangement links TRBV10-3 to TRBJ1-4; D is possibly TRBD1 (5 bases). The V and J ends lost 6 bases and 3 bases respectively, with 14 bases between them. This CDR3 has 15 amino acids. Germline V lookup: CDR1 ENHRY, CDR2 SYGVKD. CDR3 protein: CAISPQEMANEKLFF. The CDR3 DNA sequence: TGTGCCATCAGCCCACAGGAGATGGCTAATGAAAAACTGTTTTTT.

V usage is TRBV7-6 and J usage is TRBJ2-1, with D hard to call. Germline assignment: CDR1 SGHVS and CDR2 FNYEAQ. The germline V and J ends were trimmed by 0 bases and 10 bases, with 10 bases remaining between them. The CDR3 consists of 13 residues. The CDR3 sequence is CASSLAQAREQFF. Here the CDR3 DNA reads TGTGCCAGCAGCTTAGCGCAGGCCAGGGAGCAGTTCTTC.

The chain has TRBV11-3 and TRBJ2-1, with D possibly matching TRBD2 (5 bases). Deletions cut 5 bases from V and 4 bases from J, with 12 bases between. The V gene's germline CDR1 is SGHNT and CDR2 YENEEA. The CDR3 runs 14 residues. The CDR3 region is CASSPFGGYNEQFF. CDR3 in DNA: TGTGCCAGCAGCCCGTTTGGCGGGTACAATGAGCAGTTCTTC.

The V and J genes are TRBV11-2 and TRBJ2-5, with 14 bases identical to TRBD2. The J segment lost 0 bases and the V segment lost 4 bases, leaving 4 bases of the junction unmatched. The CDR3 totals 17 residues. Germline values: CDR1 SGHAT, CDR2 FQNNGV. CDR3 DNA: TGTGCCAGCAGCTCGGGACTAGCGGGGGCCTACCAAGAGACCCAGTACTTC. It is translated as CASSSGLAGAYQETQYF.

This chain joins TRBV6-5 and TRBJ1-2, with D possibly being TRBD1 (6 bases). Trimming left V 6 bases short and J 5 bases short, with 13 bases between. CDR1 MNHEY and CDR2 SVGAGI come from the germline V gene. This CDR3 region has 13 residues. The CDR3 coding sequence is TGTGCCAGCAGGGCACCCGGACAGTATGGCTACACCTTC. Translation: CASRAPGQYGYTF.

This clone was observed once. The chain couples TRBV5-1 to TRBJ2-1, with D perhaps TRBD2 (6 bases). The length of the CDR3 is 15 residues. The germline CDR1 and CDR2 sequences are SGHRS and YFSETQ. Between the trimmed V and J ends, which lost 0 bases and 0 bases, there was a span of 7 bases. The CDR3 coding sequence is TGCGCCAGCAGCTTGGGCGGGGTCTCCTACAATGAGCAGTTCTTC. Its protein product is CASSLGGVSYNEQFF.

The V gene is TRBV19, the J gene TRBJ1-1; D is unresolved. Germline V gene data show CDR1 as LNHDA and CDR2 as SQIVND (reference sequence). V was pared by 3 bases and J by 7 bases, with 6 bases between. This CDR3 contains 11 residues. The CDR3 protein is CASSIFGEAFF. Written as DNA, the CDR3 is TGTGCCAGTAGTATTTTCGGTGAAGCTTTCTTT.

This chain joins TRBV18 and TRBJ2-3, with 11 positions matching TRBD1. CDR3 length equals 17 residues. Trimming took 4 bases from V and 2 from J; bases not matched to a gene: 8. Germline V gene data show CDR1 as KGHSH and CDR2 as LQKENI. CDR3 in DNA: TGTGCCAGCTCACACCAAGGGACAGGGGGATCCACAGATACGCAGTATTTT. It yields the protein CASSHQGTGGSTDTQYF. Filled out from reference TRBV18 and TRBJ2-3, the complete variable domain reads NAGVMQNPRHLVRRRGQEARLRCSPMKGHSHVYWYRQLPEEGLKFMVYLQKENIIDESGMPKERFSAEFPKEGPSILRIQQVVRGDSAAYFCASSHQGTGGSTDTQYFGPGTRLTVL.

V gene TRBV27 combines with J gene TRBJ2-3, with D hard to call. Germline CDR1 reads MNHEY; CDR2 reads SMNVEV (reference sequence). This CDR3 is 14 amino acids long. The V end lost 6 bases, the J end lost 0 bases, and 10 bases lay between the germline ends. The chain's CDR3 is CASRPAPSTDTQYF. In DNA form, the CDR3 reads TGTGCCAGCAGGCCTGCCCCTAGCACAGATACGCAGTATTTT.

The chain couples TRBV27 to TRBJ1-2; D may be TRBD1 (6 bases). Germline lookup yields CDR1 MNHEY and CDR2 SMNVEV (reference sequence). The CDR3 is 12 residues long. V lost 6 bases, J lost 8 bases, and 13 bases lay in between. The CDR3 here is CASRAGGQGYTF. DNA for the CDR3: TGTGCCAGCAGGGCGGGGGGGCAAGGCTACACCTTC.

This clone appeared a single time. J is TRBJ2-7 and V is TRBV4-3; the D gene is possibly TRBD2 (5 bases). Between the trimmed V and J ends, which lost 4 bases and 7 bases, there was a span of 17 bases. The length of the CDR3 is 14 residues. CDR1 LGHNA and CDR2 YSLEER come from the germline V gene. The CDR3 here is CASSPSTGSGEQYF. DNA of the CDR3: TGCGCCAGCAGCCCTTCGACGGGCTCGGGAGAGCAGTACTTC.

The chain carries TRBV10-3 and TRBJ1-2, with D uncertain. Germline V lookup: CDR1 ENHRY, CDR2 SYGVKD. The CDR3 length is 15 residues. V was cut by 0 bases and J by 3 bases, with 11 bases left in between. The DNA for the CDR3 is TGTGCCATCAGTGAGTCGGGAGGTTATGACTATGGCTACACCTTC. This gives the protein CAISESGGYDYGYTF.